The present entry profiles one T cell receptor beta chain with its context. What it binds is not known. Those patients picked for sequencing had displayed CD8+CD57+ cell expansion on flow cytometry. V was clipped by 7 bases and J by 4 bases, with 11 bases between them. Germline V gives CDR1 SNHLY, CDR2 FYNNEI. The CDR3 loop spans 13 amino acids. The data are from a study of CD8+CD57+ T cells in acquired aplastic anemia. Study as a whole: Across the sorted CD4+ and CD8+ cells, DNA amounts averaged about 3.1 ug.

According to the study, genomic DNA was the template for TCR beta VDJ and CDR3 profiling. TCRdb itself ran the reads through MiXCR, one entry per CDR3 protein. The sample records more than 150,000 distinct CDR3 sequences, 48% being singletons. Findings of the study overall: No significant difference in CD8+ Simpson's diversity was found between patients and controls.

V gene TRBV2 combines with J gene TRBJ2-1; D gene unclear. This TCR came from a human donor with aplastic anemia. The sequencing input was sorted CD4+, CD8+, or CD8+CD57+ T cells (not recorded which) from PBMCs. CDR3 protein: CASKATTYNEQFF. CDR3 nucleotide sequence: TGTGCCAGCAAGGCCACCACTTACAATGAGCAGTTCTTC.